This T cell receptor beta chain was retrieved from a study of Tregs in tolerant kidney transplant recipients (dated by TCRdb to between 2019 and 2020). Concerning the study at large: TCRbeta sequencing was used in the study to identify donor-specific regulatory T cells before combined kidney and bone marrow transplantation, and the identified cells were then tracked after transplant. Several methods of expanding Tregs specific for an allogeneic donor were compared by TCRbeta repertoire sequencing in a few healthy controls.

For TCRbeta CDR3 sequencing, genomic DNA was extracted from sorted cells using the QIAGEN DNeasy Blood and Tissue Kit. High-throughput TCRbeta CDR3 sequencing, including PCR amplification with bias correction and internal controls, was performed commercially through immunoSEQ. Regarding the original processing steps: Unique productive TCRbeta sequences were defined by CDR3 nucleotide sequence when primers matched and otherwise by CDR3 amino acid sequence together with Vbeta and Jbeta genes. Sorting error was corrected by removing sequences shared between sorted populations at a frequency ratio of 2:1 or less, and the remaining shared sequences were assigned to the higher population. Donor-reactive sequences were defined as at least 5-fold expanded in CFSE-low cells versus unstimulated cells, with frequency of at least 0.01% in CFSE-low cells. Jensen-Shannon divergence calculated on the top 100 TCRbeta sequences ranked by frequency was used to measure repertoire divergence. For samples with multiple sequencing runs, sorting error was corrected separately for each run before the runs were pooled. In TCRdb, the immuneACCESS table is reduced to in-frame sequences with V and J assigned. These tables do not hold every clone; where another copy was compared, an unresolved V gene accounts for under half, and the others remain unexplained. The DNA was the basis for D and trimming; V, J and clone size are from that table. This sample lists approximately 260,000 clones; 80% to 85% were detected once. About 0.68% of the sample goes to the ten largest clones.

General study outcomes and caveats: The study was constrained by small patient numbers, and validation of the findings is required in larger populations and under other immunosuppression protocols. Expanding Tregs with activated donor B cells appeared to identify the most biologically relevant and donor-specific TCRbeta repertoire. Biological reproducibility was not directly addressed, though technical replication error appeared minimal.

Thawed PBMCs were FACS-sorted into unstimulated Tregs (CD4+CD25+CD127-), CD4+ non-Tregs (CD4+CD25-), CD4 cells and CD8 cells. Blood from healthy controls was obtained either from healthy volunteers or as purchased buffy coats. Healthy control blood was processed to PBMCs with a Ficoll density gradient and then cryopreserved, whereas patient PBMCs were collected both before and after transplant. On this clone itself: No cognate antigen has been identified for it. No much larger clone exists at a distance of one base, and base qualities are not known.

Trimming leaves V shorter by 5 bases and J shorter by 4 bases, with the junction holding 6 bases beyond the gene matches. The germline V gene yields SGHDN for CDR1 and FVKESK for CDR2. The CDR3 numbers 14 residues from cysteine through phenylalanine. Here the CDR3 DNA is all that survives: 42 bases in frame from base 1. The specimen was CD4+ T cells from blood. This TCR was recovered from a human donor in good health. Rearrangement joined TRBV14 to TRBJ2-5, with TRBD1 matching 8 junction bases. The DNA is TGTGCCAGCAGCAGGACAGGGTCTAGAGAGACCCAGTACTTC. This yields the protein CASSRTGSRETQYF.